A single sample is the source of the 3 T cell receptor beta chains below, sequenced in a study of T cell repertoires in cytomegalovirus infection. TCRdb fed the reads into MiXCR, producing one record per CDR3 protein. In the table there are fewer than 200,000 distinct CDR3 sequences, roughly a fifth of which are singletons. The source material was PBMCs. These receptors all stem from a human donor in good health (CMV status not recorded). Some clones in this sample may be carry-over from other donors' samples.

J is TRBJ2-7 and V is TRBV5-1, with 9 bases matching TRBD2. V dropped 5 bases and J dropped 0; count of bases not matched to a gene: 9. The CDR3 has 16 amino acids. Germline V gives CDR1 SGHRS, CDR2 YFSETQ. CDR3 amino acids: CASRPLAGASSYEQYF. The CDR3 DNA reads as TGCGCCAGCAGACCATTAGCGGGAGCGAGCTCCTACGAGCAGTACTTC.

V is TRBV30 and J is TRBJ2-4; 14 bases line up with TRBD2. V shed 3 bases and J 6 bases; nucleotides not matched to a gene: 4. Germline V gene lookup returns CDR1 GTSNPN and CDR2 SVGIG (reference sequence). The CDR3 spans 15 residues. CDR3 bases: TGTGCCTGGAGGGGGACTAGCGGGAGCCCAAACATTCAGTACTTC. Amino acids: CAWRGTSGSPNIQYF.

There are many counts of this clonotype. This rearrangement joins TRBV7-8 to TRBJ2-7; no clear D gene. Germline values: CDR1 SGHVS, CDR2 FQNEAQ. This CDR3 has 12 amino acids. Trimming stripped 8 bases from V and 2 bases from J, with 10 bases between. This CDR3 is CASGWDTYEQYF. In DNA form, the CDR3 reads TGTGCCAGCGGATGGGATACCTACGAGCAGTACTTC.